This paragraph reports one TCR beta chain. Antigen unknown. Sequencing of TCR beta, carried out with a high-throughput approach, was applied to CD8+ and CD4+ T cells from the blood. RNA was extracted with the RNeasy kit, and a quantity of 0.5 to 1 ug was reverse transcribed using random hexamers. TCR beta CDR3 was amplified by immunoSEQ multiplex PCR. This amplification extended across 54 Vbeta and 13 Jbeta segments. TCRdb analysed the immunoSEQ multiplex PCR reads with MiXCR anew, one entry per CDR3 protein. Here the sample spans tens of thousands of distinct CDR3 sequences, 93% being singletons. These data belong to a study of CD8 T cells in Susac syndrome. Study-wide context: The Susac syndrome patients were therapy-naive, on corticosteroids, or on intravenous immunoglobulin alone at blood draw.

Study-level points and caveats: None of the CD4+ T cell repertoires in Susac syndrome showed clonal expansion.

The ends were cut back, 4 bases at V and 0 bases at J, with 17 bases in the middle. CDR1 and CDR2 (germline): SGHRS, YFSETQ. This CDR3 has 16 residues. This clonotype originated in a human donor with Susac syndrome. The material sequenced was CD4+ T cells from PBMCs. J is TRBJ2-7 and V is TRBV5-1, with a tentative D call TRBD1 (5 bases). The CDR3 DNA sequence: TGCGCCAGCAGCATTGGACATATCGGTTACTCCTACGAGCAGTACTTC. It codes for CASSIGHIGYSYEQYF. Full variable domain (rest looked up from reference TRBV5-1 and TRBJ2-7): KAGVTQTPRYLIKTRGQQVTLSCSPISGHRSVSWYQQTPGQGLQFLFEYFSETQRNKGNFPGRFSGRQFSNSRSEMNVSTLELGDSALYLCASSIGHIGYSYEQYFGPGTRLTVT.